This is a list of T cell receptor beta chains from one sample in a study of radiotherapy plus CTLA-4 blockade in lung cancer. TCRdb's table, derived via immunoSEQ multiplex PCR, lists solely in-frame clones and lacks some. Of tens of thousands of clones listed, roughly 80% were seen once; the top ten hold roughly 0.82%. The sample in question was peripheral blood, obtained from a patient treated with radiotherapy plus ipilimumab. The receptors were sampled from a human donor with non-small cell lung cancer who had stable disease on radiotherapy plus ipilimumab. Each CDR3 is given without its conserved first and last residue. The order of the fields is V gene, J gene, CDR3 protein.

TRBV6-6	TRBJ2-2	ASRQLESGELF
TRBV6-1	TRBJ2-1	ASILDGSNEQF
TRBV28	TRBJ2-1	ASREGTGGKNEQF
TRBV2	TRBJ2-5	ASIQRLQETQY
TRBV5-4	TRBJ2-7	ASRRRRDSYEQY
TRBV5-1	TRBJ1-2	ASSLEIQGFNGYT
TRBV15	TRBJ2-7	ATSRELLIQGYEQY
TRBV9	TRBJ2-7	ASSPGLALSYEQY
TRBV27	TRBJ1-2	ASREQGRGDGYT
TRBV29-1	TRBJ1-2	SVDSSSNYGYT
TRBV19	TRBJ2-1	ASKDLVNNEQF
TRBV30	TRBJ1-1	AWSVPDRGNTEAF
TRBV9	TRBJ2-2	ASSVVGSGVAGELF
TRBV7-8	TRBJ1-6	ASSFSGEQTNSPLH
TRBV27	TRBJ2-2	ASSRNTGELF
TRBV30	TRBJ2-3	AWRRGPGTDTQY
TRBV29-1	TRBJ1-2	SATTESNYGYT
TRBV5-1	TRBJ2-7	ASSLSGGYEQY
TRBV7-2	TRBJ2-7	ASSLSGTGRGQSPYEQY
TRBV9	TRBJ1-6	ASSAGDGRNSPLH
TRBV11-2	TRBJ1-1	ASRLKRTEAF
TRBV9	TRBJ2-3	ASSVGQGTDTQY
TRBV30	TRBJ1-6	AWSGTAPNDPHSPLH
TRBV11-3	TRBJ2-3	ASSLGAAGGVPDTQY
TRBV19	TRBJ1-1	ASSPQGATEAF
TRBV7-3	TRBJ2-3	ASSFMGPINRGGRTDTQY
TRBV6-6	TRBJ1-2	ASSYERGRRVYGYT
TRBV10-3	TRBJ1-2	AISEQGDYGYT
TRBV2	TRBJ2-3	ASRGQGASGDTQY
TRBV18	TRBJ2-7	ASSLTGRDYEQY
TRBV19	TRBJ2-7	ASSTEGGQGYEQY
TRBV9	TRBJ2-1	ASSVAYYNEQF
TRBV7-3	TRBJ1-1	ASSPHGENTEAF
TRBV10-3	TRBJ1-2	AISESTALAYGYT
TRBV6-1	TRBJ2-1	ASRSYLGNNEQF
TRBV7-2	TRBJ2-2	ASRIANTGELF
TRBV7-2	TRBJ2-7	ASSQNGGPYEQY
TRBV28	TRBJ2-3	ASLPRGNTQY
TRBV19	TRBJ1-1	ASSRQVNTEAF
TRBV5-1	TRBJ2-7	ASSAQTSSYEQY